This T cell receptor beta chain emerged from a study of PD-L1 blockade in urothelial cancer. Study-wide background: About 90% of the 29 patients were males with bladder-origin urothelial cancer.

V was cut by 2 bases and J by 10 bases, with 10 bases left in between. CDR3 size: 11 residues. Looked up from germline, CDR1 is SQVTM and CDR2 is ANQGSEA. Time point of the sample: pretreatment peripheral blood. TCRdb keeps only in-frame clones here, not all; method: immunoSEQ multiplex PCR. The table includes tens of thousands of clones, roughly 80% detected once. The rearrangement uses TRBV29-1 and TRBJ2-3; D gene unclear. The TCR comes from a man between 70 and 80 years old with urothelial cancer. The sample in question was PBMCs, obtained around atezolizumab (anti-PD-L1) treatment. The CDR3 spells CSVEHQNAQYF. The CDR3 DNA sequence: TGCAGCGTTGAACACCAGAATGCGCAGTATTTT.